The 12 T cell receptor beta chains given below trace back to one sample, sequenced in a study of blood T cell repertoires in COVID-19. This table comes from immunoSEQ multiplex PCR, and its TCRdb copy is limited to in-frame clones, with some not included. Of about 100,000 clones in the sample, around four fifths are singletons; the top ten hold 9% to 14%. The sequenced material came from peripheral blood. The receptor source for this set is a woman aged 65 to 85 with acute or convalescent COVID-19.

This sequence joins TRBV20-1 and TRBJ2-1; 9 bases agree with TRBD2. Germline CDR1 DFQATT, CDR2 SNEGSKA (reference sequence). This CDR3 has 14 residues. V shed 3 bases, J shed 3 bases, and the junction held 3 bases outside the gene matches. The CDR3 DNA reads TGCAGTGCTAGTAGCGGGGGACTCTACAATGAGCAGTTCTTC. Protein product: CSASSGGLYNEQFF.

The chain joins TRBV18 to TRBJ2-2; D might be TRBD2 (5 bases). This CDR3 is built from 14 residues. The germline V gene encodes CDR1 KGHSH and CDR2 LQKENI. V was trimmed by 2 bases and J by 6 bases, leaving 10 bases between them. The CDR3: CASSPIGEPGELFF. Written as DNA, the CDR3 is TGTGCCAGCTCACCAATCGGGGAACCCGGGGAGCTGTTTTTT.

J is TRBJ2-5 and V is TRBV7-9, with D possibly matching TRBD1 (5 bases). The germline gives CDR1 SEHNR, CDR2 FQNEAQ (reference sequence). V lost 2 bases and J 5 bases, leaving 18 bases between the germline ends. This CDR3 is built from 16 residues. CDR3 coding DNA: TGTGCCAGCAGCTTATCTAACAGGATACTTGGGGAGACCCAGTACTTC. Its translation: CASSLSNRILGETQYF.

This clone was counted a single time. The chain recombines TRBV28 with TRBJ2-7; 9 nucleotides align to TRBD1. The CDR3 totals 13 residues. Germline V gene lookup returns CDR1 MDHEN and CDR2 SYDVKM. J was trimmed by 2 bases and V by 10 bases; bases with no gene match: 6. CDR3 sequence (DNA): TGTGCCACCGGACAGGGGAAAGCCTACGAGCAGTACGTC. This gives the protein CATGQGKAYEQYV.

A note on this clone: Other DNA sequences of this sample code for an identical CDR3. The rearrangement joins TRBV5-1 to TRBJ2-3; 9 bases match TRBD2. With 0 bases clipped from V and 4 bases from J, the junction kept 12 bases outside the gene matches. Germline lookup yields CDR1 SGHRS and CDR2 YFSETQ. CDR3 size: 18 residues. This chain's CDR3 is CASSLGLAGGAMADTQYF. CDR3 coding DNA: TGCGCCAGCAGCTTGGGACTCGCGGGGGGGGCAATGGCAGATACGCAGTATTTT.

CDR3 protein: CASRNTGAGNTIYF. CDR3 DNA: TGTGCCAGCAGGAATACAGGGGCTGGAAACACCATATATTTT. The V and J genes are TRBV5-6 and TRBJ1-3; 7 nucleotides align to TRBD1. The germline V gene encodes CDR1 SGHDT and CDR2 YYEEEE. CDR3 length: 14 residues. The ends lost 5 bases at V and 2 bases at J; junction bases unmatched: 4.

The chain employs TRBV29-1 and TRBJ2-5; 9 nucleotides align to TRBD1. Unmatched junction bases numbered 7, after V lost 7 bases and J lost 7 bases. CDR3 length: 12 amino acids. From germline, CDR1 is SQVTM and CDR2 ANQGSEA. CDR3 region: CSGGQGRGTQYF. The CDR3, as DNA: TGCAGCGGGGGACAGGGAAGGGGGACCCAGTACTTC.

V gene TRBV11-2 combines with J gene TRBJ1-1; D call uncertain. V lost 8 bases, J lost 3 bases, and 19 bases lay in between. There are 15 residues in the CDR3. The germline V gene has CDR1 SGHAT and CDR2 FQNNGV. CDR3 protein: CASGPKRFLDTEAFF. In DNA form, the CDR3 reads TGTGCCAGCGGTCCGAAGCGGTTTCTGGACACTGAAGCTTTCTTT.

The chain joins TRBV7-8 to TRBJ2-2, with D tentatively TRBD1 (5 bases). Trimming shortened V by 2 bases and J by 4 bases, and 11 bases separated the two germline ends. CDR3 length equals 15 residues. The germline V gene encodes CDR1 SGHVS and CDR2 FQNEAQ. CDR3 residues: CASSLLFQGTGELFF. The CDR3 nucleotides read TGTGCCAGCAGCTTACTATTCCAGGGCACCGGGGAGCTGTTTTTT.

V gene TRBV27 combines with J gene TRBJ1-2; no clear D gene. Trimming removed 6 bases at V and 0 bases at J, with 11 bases between. The germline V gene has CDR1 MNHEY and CDR2 SMNVEV (reference sequence). This CDR3 is built from 14 residues. The DNA of the CDR3 is TGTGCCAGCAGAAGCGACCGAACTAACTATGGCTACACCTTC. Translation: CASRSDRTNYGYTF.

This CDR3 is CASSVAGDTEAFF. As DNA, the CDR3 is TGTGCCAGCAGCGTAGCGGGGGACACTGAAGCTTTCTTT. The rearrangement links TRBV9 to TRBJ1-1; TRBD1 might be the D (5 bases). Germline V gene sequence: CDR1 SGDLS, CDR2 YYNGEE. Trimming removed 0 bases from V and 3 bases from J, with 6 bases in between. The CDR3 loop spans 13 amino acids.

The CDR3 DNA reads TGTGCCAGCAGCTTAGGTGTTAGCGGGGGCCCCCAAGAGACCCAGTACTTC. Translated: CASSLGVSGGPQETQYF. The chain carries TRBV7-8 and TRBJ2-5; 9 nucleotides match TRBD2. Per the germline V gene, CDR1 is SGHVS and CDR2 is FQNEAQ. The V and J ends lost 1 base and 1 base, in that order; junction bases with no gene match: 7. CDR3 length: 17 amino acids.